This T cell receptor (beta chain) is from a study of blood T cell repertoires in COVID-19. Across the study: COVID-19 samples, acute and convalescent, were from the United States, Italy and Spain.

Measured with immunoSEQ multiplex PCR; TCRdb has only the in-frame clones, and not every one. The table has roughly 110,000 clones, 70% to 80% seen once. This CDR3 region has 13 residues. With 2 bases removed from V and 5 bases from J, the gap between germline ends came to 7 bases. What was sequenced was peripheral blood. The TCR was taken from a man older than 75 with COVID-19, enrolled during active disease. The gene calls are TRBV12-3 or TRBV12-4 and TRBJ1-5; possibly TRBD1 for D (5 bases). DNA for the CDR3: TGTGCCAGCAGTTTAACGGGGGATCAGCCCCAGCATTTT. This codes for CASSLTGDQPQHF.